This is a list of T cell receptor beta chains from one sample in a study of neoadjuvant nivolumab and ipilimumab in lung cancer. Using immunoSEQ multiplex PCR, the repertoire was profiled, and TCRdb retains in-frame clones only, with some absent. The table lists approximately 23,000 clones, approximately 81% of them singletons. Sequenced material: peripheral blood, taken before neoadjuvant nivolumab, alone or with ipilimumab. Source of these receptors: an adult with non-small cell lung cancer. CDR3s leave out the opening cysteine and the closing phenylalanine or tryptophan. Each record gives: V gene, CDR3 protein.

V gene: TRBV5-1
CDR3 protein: ASSFRDRGNEQF

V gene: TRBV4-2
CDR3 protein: ASSPRSTGSNQPQH

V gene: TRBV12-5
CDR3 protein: ASGLADRETQY

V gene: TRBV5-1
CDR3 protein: ASSNSGRGGEKLF

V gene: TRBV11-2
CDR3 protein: ASSWRAYADTQY

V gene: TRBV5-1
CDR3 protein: ASSSGGRTQETQY

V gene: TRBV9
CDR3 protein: ASSVDGISNQPQH

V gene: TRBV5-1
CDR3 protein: ASTDLLGSSGNTIY

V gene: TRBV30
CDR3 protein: AWRALYGAYNEQF

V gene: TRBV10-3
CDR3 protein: AISPQGTENYGYT

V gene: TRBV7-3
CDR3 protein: ASSLAGLSTDTQY

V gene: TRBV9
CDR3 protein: ASSVVSVPDPIY

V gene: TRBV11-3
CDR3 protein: ASSIFGAANTGELF

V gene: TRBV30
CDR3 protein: AWTMTGGAEGYT

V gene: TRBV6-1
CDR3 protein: AGQRSGANVLT

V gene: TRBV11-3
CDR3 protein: ASRPRTGDETQY

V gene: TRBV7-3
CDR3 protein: ASSRSAGDYGYT

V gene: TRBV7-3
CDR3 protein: ASSLFHSSSYEQY

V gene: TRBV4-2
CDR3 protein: ASSQATGGGYGYT

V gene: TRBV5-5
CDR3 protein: ASSLTATNEKLF

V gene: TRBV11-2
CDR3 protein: ATLDPGANVLT

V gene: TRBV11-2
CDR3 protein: ASSLDHRNAANYGYT

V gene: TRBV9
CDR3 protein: ASSTGAGFPDTQY

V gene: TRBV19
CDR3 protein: ASSIARTGANVLT

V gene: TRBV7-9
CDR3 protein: ASSLQGFSYEQY

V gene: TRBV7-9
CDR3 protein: ASSFTGGNEQY

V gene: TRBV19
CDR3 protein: ATADRDNQPQH

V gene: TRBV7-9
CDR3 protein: ASRGPSGDNEQF

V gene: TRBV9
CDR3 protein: ASSGPGTLTDTQY

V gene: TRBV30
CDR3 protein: AWPTYEQY

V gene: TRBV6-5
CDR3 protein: ASSYGGGGEETQY

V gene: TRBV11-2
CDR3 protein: ASSLAQQGGGTF

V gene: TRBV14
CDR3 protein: ASSPPGLDIQY

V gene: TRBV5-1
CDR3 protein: ASTIGADTEAF

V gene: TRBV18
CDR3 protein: ASSPAGLAGRTDTQY

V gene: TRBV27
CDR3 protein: ASSTYRTTEAF

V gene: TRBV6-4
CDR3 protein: ASSYDSRTPYGYT

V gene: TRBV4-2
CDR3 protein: ASSQEGTSGRDEQY

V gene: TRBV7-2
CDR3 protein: ASSPGENYGYT

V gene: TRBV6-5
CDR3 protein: ASSYTGGLTDTQY

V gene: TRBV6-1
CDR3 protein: ASPGLYEQY

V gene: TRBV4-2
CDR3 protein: ASSLGTGLLGANVLT

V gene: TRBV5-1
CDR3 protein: ASSPGQGALQPQH

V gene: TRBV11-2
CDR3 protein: ASSLNQGMAYEQY

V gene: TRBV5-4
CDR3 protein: ASSLVGVYGYT

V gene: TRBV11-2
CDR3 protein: ASSRQRSTEAF

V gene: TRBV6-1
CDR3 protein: ASSILAGDTDTQY

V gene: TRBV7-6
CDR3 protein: ASSLLFSTGGELF